This T cell receptor (beta chain) was retrieved from a study of control samples from healthy donors and cancer patients. The V gene's germline CDR1 is SGHVS and CDR2 FNYEAQ. CDR3 length: 16 amino acids. Losses at the gene ends were 4 bases for V and 0 bases for J; bases not matched to a gene: 5. This clone showed up just once. Repertoires were generated with immunoSEQ multiplex PCR, while TCRdb's copy carries only in-frame clones and drops some. The table has approximately 70,000 clones, 84% seen once. The genes are TRBV7-6 and TRBJ2-7; 11 nucleotides agree with TRBD2. The clonotype originates from a man in his forties or fifties in good health. The sequencing sample was made of blood. CDR3 region: CASSSGLADYSYEQYF. The CDR3 DNA is TGTGCCAGCAGCTCGGGACTAGCGGACTACTCCTACGAGCAGTACTTC.